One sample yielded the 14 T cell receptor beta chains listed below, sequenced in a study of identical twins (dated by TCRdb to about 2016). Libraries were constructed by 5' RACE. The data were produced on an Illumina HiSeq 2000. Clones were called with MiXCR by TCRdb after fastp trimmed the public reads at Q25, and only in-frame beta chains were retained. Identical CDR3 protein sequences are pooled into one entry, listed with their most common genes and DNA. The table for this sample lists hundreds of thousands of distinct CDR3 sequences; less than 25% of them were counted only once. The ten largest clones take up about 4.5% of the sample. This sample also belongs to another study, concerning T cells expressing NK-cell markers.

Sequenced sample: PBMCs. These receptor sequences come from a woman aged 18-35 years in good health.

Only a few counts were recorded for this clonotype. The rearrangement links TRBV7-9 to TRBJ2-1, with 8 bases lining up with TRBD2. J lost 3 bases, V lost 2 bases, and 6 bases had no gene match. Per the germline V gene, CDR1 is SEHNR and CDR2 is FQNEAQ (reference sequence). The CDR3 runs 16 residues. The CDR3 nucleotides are TGTGCCAGCAGCTTACCGGCGGGAGGACTCTACAATGAGCAGTTCTTC. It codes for CASSLPAGGLYNEQFF.

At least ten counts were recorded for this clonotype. The chain's CDR3 is CASGPKSRPQHF. CDR3 nucleotide sequence: TGTGCTAGTGGTCCCAAAAGTAGGCCCCAGCATTTT. The rearrangement joins TRBV12-5 to TRBJ1-5, with no clear D. The CDR3 contains 12 residues. From germline, CDR1 is LGHNT and CDR2 FRNRAP. V lost 5 bases, J lost 9 bases, and 11 bases lay in between.

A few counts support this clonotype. The CDR3 DNA reads as TGTGCCATCAGTGACGGGACAGGGTTCGACGAGCAGTACTTC. Translation: CAISDGTGFDEQYF. The chain employs TRBV10-3 and TRBJ2-7; 9 bases map to TRBD1. V lost 3 bases and J lost 5; bases outside the gene matches: 5. There are 14 residues in the CDR3. Germline lookup yields CDR1 ENHRY and CDR2 SYGVKD.

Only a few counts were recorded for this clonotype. The CDR3 loop reads CASSQTGVAGEETQYF. As DNA, the CDR3 is TGTGCCAGCAGCCAAACCGGGGTAGCGGGGGAAGAGACCCAGTACTTC. V usage is TRBV7-3 and J usage is TRBJ2-5; 9 nucleotides match TRBD2. Germline assignment: CDR1 SGHTA and CDR2 FQGTGA. The CDR3 spans 16 residues. After removal of 5 bases from V and 3 bases from J, the junction contained 10 bases not matched to a gene.

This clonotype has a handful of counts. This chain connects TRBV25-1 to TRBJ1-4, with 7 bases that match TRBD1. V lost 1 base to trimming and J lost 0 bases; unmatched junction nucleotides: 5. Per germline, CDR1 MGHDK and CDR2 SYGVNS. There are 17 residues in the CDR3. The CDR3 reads CASSEWDSIATNEKLFF. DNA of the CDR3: TGTGCCAGCAGTGAATGGGACAGCATAGCAACTAATGAAAAACTGTTTTTT.

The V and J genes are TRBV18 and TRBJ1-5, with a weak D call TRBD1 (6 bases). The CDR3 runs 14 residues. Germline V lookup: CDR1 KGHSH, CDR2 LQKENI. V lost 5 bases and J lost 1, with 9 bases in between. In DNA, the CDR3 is TGTGCCAGCTCAAGCCAGGGGAGCAATCAGCCCCAGCATTTT. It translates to CASSSQGSNQPQHF.

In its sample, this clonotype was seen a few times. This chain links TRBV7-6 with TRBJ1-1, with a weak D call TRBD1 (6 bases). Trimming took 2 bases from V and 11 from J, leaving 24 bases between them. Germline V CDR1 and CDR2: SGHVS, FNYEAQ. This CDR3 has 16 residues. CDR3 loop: CASSLSVRGPFFSAFF. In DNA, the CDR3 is TGTGCCAGCAGCTTATCGGTCCGGGGGCCGTTTTTTTCGGCTTTCTTT. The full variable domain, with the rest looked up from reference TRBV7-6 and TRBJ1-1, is GAGVSQSPRYKVTKRGQDVALRCDPISGHVSLYWYRQALGQGPEFLTYFNYEAQQDKSGLPNDRFSAERPEGSISTLTIQRTEQRDSAMYRCASSLSVRGPFFSAFFGQGTRLTVV.

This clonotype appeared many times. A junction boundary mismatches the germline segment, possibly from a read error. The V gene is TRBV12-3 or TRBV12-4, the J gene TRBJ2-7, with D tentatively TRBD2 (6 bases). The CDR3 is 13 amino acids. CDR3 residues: CACRAEGPYEQYF. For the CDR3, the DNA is TGTGCCTGCAGAGCGGAGGGTCCCTACGAGCAGTACTTC.

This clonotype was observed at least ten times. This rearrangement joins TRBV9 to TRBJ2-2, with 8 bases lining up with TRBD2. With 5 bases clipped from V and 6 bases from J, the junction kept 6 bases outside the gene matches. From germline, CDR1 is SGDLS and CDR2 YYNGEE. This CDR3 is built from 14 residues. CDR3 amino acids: CASRAPTSAGELFF. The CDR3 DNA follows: TGTGCCAGCAGGGCTCCGACTAGCGCCGGGGAGCTGTTTTTT.

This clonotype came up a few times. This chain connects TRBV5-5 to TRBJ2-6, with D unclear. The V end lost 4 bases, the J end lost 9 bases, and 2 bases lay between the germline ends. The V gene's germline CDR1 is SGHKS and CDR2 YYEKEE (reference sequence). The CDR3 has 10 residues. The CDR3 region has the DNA TGTGCCAGCAGCCTCAACGTCCTGACTTTC. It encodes CASSLNVLTF.

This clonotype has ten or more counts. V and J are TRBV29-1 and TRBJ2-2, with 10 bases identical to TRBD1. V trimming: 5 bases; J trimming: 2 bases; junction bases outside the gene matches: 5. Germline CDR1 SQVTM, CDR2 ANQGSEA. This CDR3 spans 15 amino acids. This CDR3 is CSVLDRGLNTGELFF. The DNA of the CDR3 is TGCAGCGTTCTAGACAGGGGGCTAAACACCGGGGAGCTGTTTTTT.

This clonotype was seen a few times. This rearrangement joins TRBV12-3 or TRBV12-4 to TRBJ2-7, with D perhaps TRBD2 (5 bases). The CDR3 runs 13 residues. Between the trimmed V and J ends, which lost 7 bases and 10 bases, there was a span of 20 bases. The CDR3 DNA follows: TGTGCCAGCAAAGAAGGCTCGGGATCAACTCAGTACTTC. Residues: CASKEGSGSTQYF.

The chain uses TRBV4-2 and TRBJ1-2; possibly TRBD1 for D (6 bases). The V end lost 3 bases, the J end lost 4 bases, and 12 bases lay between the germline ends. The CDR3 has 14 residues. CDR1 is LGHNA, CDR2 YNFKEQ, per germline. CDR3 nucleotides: TGTGCCAGCAGCCAGGGGGGCAGGGGCTATGGCTACACCTTC. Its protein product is CASSQGGRGYGYTF.

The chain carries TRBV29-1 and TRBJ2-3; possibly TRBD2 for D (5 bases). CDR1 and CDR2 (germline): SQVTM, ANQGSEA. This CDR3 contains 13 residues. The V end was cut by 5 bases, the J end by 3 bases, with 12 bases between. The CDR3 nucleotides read TGCAGCGTTCAAGGCGAGGGAACAGATACGCAGTATTTT. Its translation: CSVQGEGTDTQYF.